The 29 T cell receptor beta chains presented below share a single source sample, sequenced in a study of T cell repertoires and HLA-DP antigens. Data came from immunoSEQ multiplex PCR; TCRdb stores just in-frame clones and leaves some out. The table records roughly 73,000 clones, roughly 75% of them present only once. These receptors' antigens are unknown. The specimen was CD4+ T cells from PBMCs. These receptors were collected from a man in his 60s in good health and CMV-seronegative.

V and J are TRBV2 and TRBJ2-7; the D call may be TRBD1 or TRBD2 (5 bases each). CDR1 and CDR2 (germline): SNHLY, FYNNEI. V lost 6 bases and J 0 bases, leaving 12 bases between the germline ends. The CDR3 totals 14 residues. The CDR3 nucleotides are TGTGCCAGCAGGGGGGACCGTAACTCCTACGAGCAGTACTTC. Its translation is CASRGDRNSYEQYF.

J is TRBJ2-7 and V is TRBV19; the D gene could be TRBD1 or TRBD2 (5 bases each). The CDR3 consists of 14 residues. The V end lost 5 bases, the J end lost 2 bases, and 13 bases lay between the germline ends. Germline CDR1 reads LNHDA; CDR2 reads SQIVND (reference sequence). Here the CDR3 reads CASSPRDGPYEQYV. The DNA of the CDR3 is TGTGCCAGTAGTCCCCGGGACGGCCCCTACGAGCAGTACGTC.

This chain links TRBV5-4 with TRBJ2-6; 7 nucleotides line up with TRBD1. The CDR3 sequence is 16 residues long. The V gene's germline CDR1 is SGHNT and CDR2 YYREEE (reference sequence). Unmatched junction bases numbered 12, after V lost 10 bases and J lost 2 bases. The DNA of the CDR3 is TGTGCCGGTACACGGGACAGTTCTCCTGGGGCCAACGTCCTGACTTTC. Translated: CAGTRDSSPGANVLTF.

The rearrangement links TRBV6-5 to TRBJ1-1; D call uncertain. The CDR3 totals 15 residues. Trimming left V 7 bases short and J 3 bases short, with 18 bases between. Germline assignment: CDR1 MNHEY and CDR2 SVGAGI. DNA for the CDR3: TGTGCCAGCAATGCCAGACCCAATTCGGACACTGAAGCTTTCTTT. It is translated as CASNARPNSDTEAFF.

The chain links TRBV7-2 to TRBJ2-3, with 8 bases lining up with TRBD2. CDR1 and CDR2 from the germline V gene are SGHTA and FQGNSA. The length of the CDR3 is 15 residues. V gave up 5 bases and J gave up 0 bases; unmatched junction bases: 4. The DNA for the CDR3 is TGTGCCAGCAGCGGTAGCGGGGTTAGCACAGATACGCAGTATTTT. Protein: CASSGSGVSTDTQYF.

This chain links TRBV5-1 with TRBJ2-2, with 7 bases fitting TRBD1. Germline V gives CDR1 SGHRS, CDR2 YFSETQ. The length of the CDR3 is 14 residues. J was trimmed by 6 bases and V by 4 bases; bases with no gene match: 6. The DNA for the CDR3 is TGCGCCAGCAGCCAAATGACAGGGCCCGGGGAGCTGTTTTTT. Translating gives CASSQMTGPGELFF.

Points on this clone: Other nucleotide sequences in the sample specify the same CDR3. The rearrangement joins TRBV5-5 to TRBJ2-5; D might be TRBD1 or TRBD2, each matching 6 bases. V gave up 2 bases and J gave up 5 bases, with 10 bases separating them. This CDR3 has 13 amino acids. Looked up from germline, CDR1 is SGHKS and CDR2 is YYEKEE (reference sequence). This CDR3 is CASSFGGPETQYF. In nucleotides, the CDR3 is TGTGCCAGCAGCTTTGGGGGGCCGGAGACCCAGTACTTC. Using reference TRBV5-5 and TRBJ2-5 for the parts outside the CDR3, the full variable domain is DAGVTQSPTHLIKTRGQQVTLRCSPISGHKSVSWYQQVLGQGPQFIFQYYEKEERGRGNFPDRFSARQFPNYSSELNVNALLLGDSALYLCASSFGGPETQYFGPGTRLLVL.

Of note for this clone: Other nucleotide sequences in the sample specify the same CDR3. The V and J genes are TRBV6-4 and TRBJ1-5, with a weak D call TRBD1 (6 bases). V was trimmed by 2 bases and J by 4 bases, leaving 9 bases between them. Germline V lookup: CDR1 MRHNA, CDR2 SNTAGT. The CDR3 covers 14 residues. CDR3 bases: TGTGCCAGCAGTGACAGGGGGGGTAATCAGCCCCAGCATTTT. The encoded protein is CASSDRGGNQPQHF.

This clone was counted a single time. DNA of the CDR3: TGTGCCAGTACCCCGGGCCCCTTTGCAACTAATGAAAAACTGTTTTTT. Its protein is CASTPGPFATNEKLFF. The gene calls are TRBV19 and TRBJ1-4; D gene uncertain. The V gene's germline CDR1 is LNHDA and CDR2 SQIVND (reference sequence). Trimming shortened V by 7 bases and J by 0 bases, and 15 bases separated the two germline ends. The CDR3 is 16 amino acids.

This clone has only a few counts. The chain has TRBV11-2 and TRBJ1-2; 9 bases line up with TRBD1. Looked up from germline, CDR1 is SGHAT and CDR2 is FQNNGV. CDR3 length: 13 amino acids. With 5 bases clipped from V and 5 bases from J, the junction kept 3 bases outside the gene matches. The CDR3 is CASSPDRGYGYTF. CDR3 DNA sequence: TGTGCCAGCAGCCCGGACAGGGGATATGGCTACACCTTC.

This clone has only one observation. The CDR3 reads CASSQDGDPGTETQYF. CDR3 bases: TGTGCCAGCAGCCAAGACGGGGACCCAGGGACAGAGACCCAGTACTTC. This rearrangement joins TRBV4-2 to TRBJ2-5, with D perhaps being TRBD1 or TRBD2 (5 bases each). In germline, CDR1 is LGHNA, CDR2 YNFKEQ. Deletions cut 0 bases from V and 4 bases from J, with 15 bases between. The CDR3 is made up of 16 amino acids.

V is TRBV19 and J is TRBJ2-5, with 13 bases aligning to TRBD2. The V gene's germline CDR1 is LNHDA and CDR2 SQIVND (reference sequence). Trimming took 6 bases from V and 5 from J; bases not matched to a gene: 6. This CDR3 is 15 amino acids long. For the CDR3, the DNA is TGTGCCAGTAGGAGGACTAGCGGGGGTCAGGAGACCCAGTACTTC. Its translation is CASRRTSGGQETQYF.

CDR3 nucleotides: TGTGTATCCCAGCGGGGGAGTTACGAGCAGTACTTC. The encoded protein is CVSQRGSYEQYF. The rearrangement links TRBV28 to TRBJ2-7, with TRBD2 identical over 8 bases. The CDR3 is 12 residues long. Germline V CDR1 and CDR2: MDHEN, SYDVKM. Filled out from reference TRBV28 and TRBJ2-7, the complete variable domain reads DVKVTQSSRYLVKRTGEKVFLECVQDMDHENMFWYRQDPGLGLRLIYFSYDVKMKEKGDIPEGYSVSREKKERFSLILESASTNQTSMYLCVSQRGSYEQYFGPGTRLTVT.

The chain is built from TRBV6-1 and TRBJ2-7; 11 positions match TRBD2. This CDR3 comprises 17 residues. V was clipped by 1 base and J by 2 bases; unmatched bases: 7. The germline V gene encodes CDR1 MNHNS and CDR2 SASEGT. The CDR3 reads CASSEGPSGGPPYEQYF. The DNA for the CDR3 is TGTGCCAGCAGTGAAGGGCCTAGCGGGGGGCCTCCCTACGAGCAGTACTTC.

A note on this clone: Other DNA sequences in the same sample also yield this CDR3. The rearrangement links TRBV7-8 to TRBJ1-1; D gene ambiguous. Per the germline V gene, CDR1 is SGHVS and CDR2 is FQNEAQ. Trimming stripped 2 bases from V and 1 base from J, with 8 bases between. The CDR3 runs 14 residues. CDR3 protein: CASSLTVGNTEAFF. DNA for the CDR3: TGTGCCAGCAGCTTAACTGTGGGGAACACTGAAGCTTTCTTT.

The rearrangement joins TRBV6-5 to TRBJ2-1; 11 positions match TRBD2. The CDR3 totals 16 residues. After removal of 2 bases from V and 5 bases from J, the junction contained 5 bases not matched to a gene. Germline values: CDR1 MNHEY, CDR2 SVGAGI. This chain's CDR3 is CASSYVLAGGNNEQFF. The DNA for the CDR3 is TGTGCCAGCAGTTACGTCCTAGCGGGAGGCAACAATGAGCAGTTCTTC.

This clone occurred many times. The chain couples TRBV9 to TRBJ2-5, with D perhaps matching TRBD2 (7 bases). Trimming took 0 bases from V and 5 from J, leaving 14 bases between them. This CDR3 has 15 residues. Looked up from germline, CDR1 is SGDLS and CDR2 is YYNGEE. The CDR3 DNA reads as TGTGCCAGCAGCGTAGTACAGGGAGGGCAGGAGACCCAGTACTTC. This codes for CASSVVQGGQETQYF.

V is TRBV4-3 and J is TRBJ2-1; D is unresolved. The V gene lost 1 base and the J gene lost 6 bases, with 16 bases spanning the gap. The CDR3 runs to 16 residues. Per germline, CDR1 LGHNA and CDR2 YSLEER. The CDR3 loop is CASSQVLKSLGNEQFF. In nucleotides, the CDR3 is TGCGCCAGCAGCCAAGTTTTGAAAAGTCTGGGCAATGAGCAGTTCTTC.

The chain couples TRBV28 to TRBJ1-1; D unclear. The CDR3 loop spans 12 amino acids. Germline-derived CDR1 and CDR2 are MDHEN and SYDVKM. Trimming removed 7 bases from V and 9 bases from J, with 15 bases in between. CDR3 coding DNA: TGTGCCAGCAACTCGGGGAGTCCGCAAGCTTTCTTT. As protein: CASNSGSPQAFF.

The chain recombines TRBV4-3 with TRBJ1-4; D is unclear. The CDR3 consists of 15 residues. The germline V gene encodes CDR1 LGHNA and CDR2 YSLEER. V gave up 0 bases and J gave up 9 bases, with 14 bases separating them. The CDR3 DNA reads TGCGCCAGCAGCCAAGATTATTTGCGGGAGAAAAAACTGTTTTTT. Translation: CASSQDYLREKKLFF.

There are a few counts of this clone. The V gene is TRBV4-1, the J gene TRBJ1-6; D remains unclear. The germline V gene encodes CDR1 MGHRA and CDR2 YSYEKL. The CDR3 is 12 residues long. V dropped 4 bases and J dropped 8 bases, with 6 bases sitting between them. CDR3 in amino acids: CASSLHDSPLHF. CDR3 coding DNA: TGCGCCAGCAGCCTCCATGATTCACCCCTCCACTTT.

In nucleotides, the CDR3 is TGTGCCAGCAGCTTAGGGGGTGACGGTGAAAAACTGTTTTTT. Translating gives CASSLGGDGEKLFF. The chain is built from TRBV7-6 and TRBJ1-4; D remains ambiguous. Trimming cost V 1 base and J 7 bases, with 10 bases left between them. The CDR3 consists of 14 residues. Germline-derived CDR1 and CDR2 are SGHVS and FNYEAQ.

J is TRBJ2-5 and V is TRBV19, with TRBD1 identical over 7 bases. CDR3 length: 13 amino acids. Germline CDR1 reads LNHDA; CDR2 reads SQIVND (reference sequence). V trimming: 5 bases; J trimming: 5 bases; junction bases outside the gene matches: 5. The CDR3 DNA reads TGTGCCAGTAGTCCGACAGGGTCGGAGACCCAGTACTTC. Amino acid sequence: CASSPTGSETQYF. The variable domain in full, completed from reference TRBV19 and TRBJ2-5, reads DGGITQSPKYLFRKEGQNVTLSCEQNLNHDAMYWYRQDPGQGLRLIYYSQIVNDFQKGDIAEGYSVSREKKESFPLTVTSAQKNPTAFYLCASSPTGSETQYFGPGTRLLVL.

The chain recombines TRBV2 with TRBJ2-4; D may be TRBD2 (6 bases). The CDR3 totals 15 residues. Between the trimmed V and J ends, which lost 4 bases and 5 bases, there was a span of 15 bases. CDR1 and CDR2 from the germline V gene are SNHLY and FYNNEI. The CDR3 protein is CASSGGGGLENIQYF. The CDR3 nucleotides read TGTGCCAGCAGTGGGGGAGGAGGACTTGAAAACATTCAGTACTTC.

The gene calls are TRBV12-2 and TRBJ1-2; the D call TRBD1 from the table was never checked on the DNA. TRBV12-2 is marked as a pseudogene. The CDR3 has 17 residues. This CDR3 is CASRLAPSVRDFSGYTF. CDR3 bases: TGTGCAAGTCGCTTAGCTCCCTCCGTCAGGGATTTCAGTGGCTACACCTTC.

The V call is TRBV9, the J call TRBJ1-1, with a tentative D call TRBD1 (6 bases). Germline CDR1 reads SGDLS; CDR2 reads YYNGEE. This CDR3 comprises 15 residues. Between the trimmed V and J ends, which lost 3 bases and 3 bases, there was a span of 15 bases. This chain's CDR3 is CASSEDIQGHTEAFF. In nucleotides, the CDR3 is TGTGCCAGCAGCGAGGATATACAGGGCCACACTGAAGCTTTCTTT.

The CDR3 region is CASSDPGAGGYTF. The CDR3 region has the DNA TGTGCCAGCAGTGACCCAGGGGCAGGAGGCTACACCTTC. The chain combines TRBV6-5 with TRBJ1-2; TRBD1 might be the D (6 bases). From germline, CDR1 is MNHEY and CDR2 SVGAGI. The CDR3 has 13 amino acids. V was shortened by 5 bases and J by 8 bases, with 15 bases between the two germline ends.

The CDR3 loop is CARGGLTGSEAFF. The CDR3 nucleotides are TGTGCCAGGGGGGGCTTAACAGGGTCTGAAGCTTTCTTT. The V call is TRBV2, the J call TRBJ1-1, with D perhaps TRBD1 (6 bases). The CDR3 covers 13 residues. Per germline, CDR1 SNHLY and CDR2 FYNNEI. Trimming left V 9 bases short and J 6 bases short, with 17 bases between.

The chain uses TRBV28 and TRBJ2-7; D possibly corresponds to TRBD1 (6 bases). Germline assignment: CDR1 MDHEN and CDR2 SYDVKM. V lost 7 bases, J lost 0 bases, and 13 bases lay in between. CDR3 length equals 14 residues. DNA of the CDR3: TGTGCCAGCAATTTTCAGGGGCGCTCCTACGAGCAGTACTTC. Translation: CASNFQGRSYEQYF.